This TCR beta chain came from a study of blood T cell repertoires in COVID-19. On the study more broadly: COVID-19 samples, acute and convalescent, were from the United States, Italy and Spain.

The CDR3 runs to 15 residues. Trimming stripped 6 bases from V and 7 bases from J, with 19 bases between. CDR1 and CDR2 from the germline V gene are GTSNPN and SVGIG (reference sequence). Under the authors' procedure: It was from reference gene primer amplification that nucleated cell counts were estimated. Data came from immunoSEQ multiplex PCR; TCRdb stores just in-frame clones and leaves some out. That table gives V, J and clone size, and the DNA gave D and trimming. This table has some 200,000 clones, 82% appearing once. The chain carries TRBV30 and TRBJ1-6, with D perhaps matching TRBD1 (6 bases). The origin of this receptor is a woman between 65 and 79 years old with COVID-19, enrolled during active disease. Sequenced input: peripheral blood. CDR3 DNA: TGTGCCTGTTCCCAAGGGGGACCTAGAAATTCACCCCTCCACTTT. Its protein product is CACSQGGPRNSPLHF.